This T cell receptor beta chain was observed in a study of cytomegalovirus exposure and HLA in healthy donors. It was with 60 Vbeta and 13 Jbeta primers that the PCR ran. The data were produced by immunoSEQ multiplex PCR, yet TCRdb's version contains in-frame clones alone and is incomplete. The sample shows under 250,000 clones, over 80% of them seen only once. CDR3 length equals 14 residues. The V gene's germline CDR1 is LNHDA and CDR2 SQIVND (reference sequence). V was clipped by 7 bases and J by 7 bases, with 17 bases between them. This receptor was obtained from a boy younger than 10 in good health and CMV-seronegative. The rearrangement uses TRBV19 and TRBJ2-1; tentatively, D is TRBD1 (6 bases). Specimen: PBMCs. In nucleotides, the CDR3 is TGTGCCAGTAACGTCAGGGGCTCTCGGAATGAGCAGTTCTTC. It yields the protein CASNVRGSRNEQFF. Complete variable domain (other parts from reference TRBV19 and TRBJ2-1): DGGITQSPKYLFRKEGQNVTLSCEQNLNHDAMYWYRQDPGQGLRLIYYSQIVNDFQKGDIAEGYSVSREKKESFPLTVTSAQKNPTAFYLCASNVRGSRNEQFFGPGTRLTVL.